Each of the 26 T cell receptor beta chains below was sequenced from the same sample in a study of beta chain features in type 1 diabetes. Every bit of the isolated RNA underwent reverse transcription, so sequencing read expressed TCRB transcripts. TCRdb's copy holds only in-frame clones and misses some; the assay was immunoSEQ multiplex PCR. The sample yields 110,000 to 150,000 clones, nearly 9.5% seen once. Sample: central memory CD4+ T cells from blood. Receptors were obtained from a man aged 18 to 29 in good health.

The chain uses TRBV18 and TRBJ1-2; D call uncertain. Germline-derived CDR1 and CDR2 are KGHSH and LQKENI. This CDR3 has 14 amino acids. Trimming took 5 bases from V and 3 from J, leaving 13 bases between them. The CDR3 nucleotides read TGTGCCAGCTCAGAAAGGACTCCCTACTATGGCTACACCTTC. Its translation: CASSERTPYYGYTF.

The rearrangement joins TRBV9 to TRBJ2-1; weak D call: TRBD1 (7 bases). Trimming took 2 bases from V and 0 from J, leaving 12 bases between them. Germline V gene lookup returns CDR1 SGDLS and CDR2 YYNGEE. The CDR3 spans 16 residues. The CDR3 is CASSVGGQSSYNEQFF. In DNA form, the CDR3 reads TGTGCCAGCAGCGTGGGGGGACAGAGCTCCTACAATGAGCAGTTCTTC.

The chain is built from TRBV4-2 and TRBJ2-5; the match to TRBD2 covers 10 bases. The trim removed 3 bases at V and 1 base at J, leaving 11 bases unmatched. The CDR3 is 18 amino acids. Germline CDR1 is LGHNA and CDR2 is YNFKEQ. CDR3 loop: CASSQAASGTSVQETQYF. Written as DNA, the CDR3 is TGTGCCAGCAGCCAGGCCGCGTCCGGGACTAGCGTCCAAGAGACCCAGTACTTC.

The CDR3 region is CASSLGGGFQETQYF. The DNA for the CDR3 is TGTGCCAGCAGCCTAGGCGGGGGGTTCCAAGAGACCCAGTACTTC. The chain recombines TRBV7-2 with TRBJ2-5; 8 positions agree with TRBD2. Trimming removed 5 bases from V and 1 base from J; junction bases left unmatched: 6. CDR3 size: 15 residues. Per germline, CDR1 SGHTA and CDR2 FQGNSA.

The chain combines TRBV28 with TRBJ2-7; D is uncertain. V was cut by 4 bases and J by 1 base, with 14 bases left in between. The CDR3 is 15 amino acids. From germline, CDR1 is MDHEN and CDR2 SYDVKM. CDR3: CASSSPGGASYEQYF. CDR3 in DNA: TGTGCCAGCAGTTCCCCCGGCGGTGCATCCTACGAGCAGTACTTC.

This clone was observed a few times. This sequence joins TRBV4-3 and TRBJ2-2, with 11 bases that match TRBD2. CDR3 length equals 17 residues. Unmatched junction bases numbered 2, after V lost 2 bases and J lost 0 bases. Germline CDR1 and CDR2: LGHNA and YSLEER. The CDR3 sequence: CASSQLAGGSNTGELFF. The CDR3 bases are TGCGCCAGCAGCCAACTAGCGGGGGGCTCGAACACCGGGGAGCTGTTTTTT.

V gene TRBV19 combines with J gene TRBJ2-1; 7 bases align to TRBD2. The CDR3 is made up of 15 amino acids. Germline V CDR1 and CDR2: LNHDA, SQIVND (reference sequence). V shed 7 bases, J shed 5 bases, and the junction held 11 bases outside the gene matches. The CDR3 sequence is CASNTGGGVNNEQFF. For the CDR3, the DNA is TGTGCCAGTAATACGGGGGGAGGGGTAAACAATGAGCAGTTCTTC. Based on the CDR3 plus reference TRBV19 and TRBJ2-1, the full variable domain is DGGITQSPKYLFRKEGQNVTLSCEQNLNHDAMYWYRQDPGQGLRLIYYSQIVNDFQKGDIAEGYSVSREKKESFPLTVTSAQKNPTAFYLCASNTGGGVNNEQFFGPGTRLTVL.

This clone was seen more than once but under ten times. The chain links TRBV19 to TRBJ1-1, with D perhaps TRBD1 (6 bases). Germline lookup yields CDR1 LNHDA and CDR2 SQIVND (reference sequence). V lost 7 bases, J lost 0 bases, and 9 bases lay in between. This CDR3 comprises 13 residues. In DNA form, the CDR3 reads TGTGCCAGTACCCCAGGGGTGAACACTGAAGCTTTCTTT. Residues: CASTPGVNTEAFF.

At least ten counts were recorded for this clone. The chain has TRBV7-2 and TRBJ2-1, with TRBD2 matching over 7 bases. Germline loops: CDR1 SGHTA, CDR2 FQGNSA. The J segment lost 6 bases and the V segment lost 5 bases, leaving 10 bases of the junction unmatched. The CDR3 runs 15 residues. This CDR3 is CASSRTRLAANEQFF. The CDR3 nucleotides read TGTGCCAGCAGCCGGACCCGACTAGCTGCCAATGAGCAGTTCTTC.

This clone occurred many times. CDR3 DNA: TGTGCCAGCAATCCCGAGGGCAGCCTAAGTTCACCCCTCCACTTT. This sequence encodes CASNPEGSLSSPLHF. This chain connects TRBV28 to TRBJ1-6; D gene uncertain. CDR1 and CDR2 (germline): MDHEN, SYDVKM. The CDR3 is 15 residues long. V was clipped by 7 bases and J by 9 bases, with 19 bases between them.

Only a few counts were recorded for this clone. This rearrangement joins TRBV5-6 to TRBJ2-1; D gene uncertain. Germline lookup yields CDR1 SGHDT and CDR2 YYEEEE. V was clipped by 0 bases and J by 9 bases, with 16 bases between them. This CDR3 has 15 residues. In nucleotides, the CDR3 is TGTGCCAGCAGCTTGGTCGGTAAATCATCCGGTGAGCAGTTCTTC. This translates into CASSLVGKSSGEQFF.

This clone was detected only a few times. The genes are TRBV10-3 and TRBJ2-7; possibly TRBD2 for D (7 bases). V was pared by 0 bases and J by 3 bases, with 15 bases between. Germline assignment: CDR1 ENHRY and CDR2 SYGVKD. This CDR3 has 16 residues. The CDR3 region is CAISESGGRAHYEQYF. The CDR3 DNA reads TGTGCCATCAGTGAGTCGGGGGGGCGCGCCCACTACGAGCAGTACTTC.

This clone is a singleton in its sample. The chain joins TRBV7-2 to TRBJ2-2; 8 nucleotides agree with TRBD2. V lost 1 base to trimming and J lost 6 bases; unmatched junction nucleotides: 7. The CDR3 is made up of 16 amino acids. Germline values: CDR1 SGHTA, CDR2 FQGNSA. This CDR3 is CASSLGGTRRAGELFF. DNA for the CDR3: TGTGCCAGCAGCTTAGGGGGGACTAGAAGGGCCGGGGAGCTGTTTTTT.

Only a few counts were recorded for this clone. This chain connects TRBV7-6 to TRBJ1-5; D not resolved. The V end lost 1 base, the J end lost 6 bases, and 10 bases lay between the germline ends. Germline V gene lookup returns CDR1 SGHVS and CDR2 FNYEAQ. The CDR3 runs to 14 residues. This CDR3 is CASSLEESSQPQHF. The CDR3 nucleotides are TGTGCCAGCAGCTTAGAAGAGAGTAGTCAGCCCCAGCATTTT.

This clone has only a few counts. This chain links TRBV7-9 with TRBJ1-6; TRBD1 is a possible D gene (5 bases). V gave up 8 bases and J gave up 8 bases, with 16 bases separating them. CDR1 and CDR2 from the germline V gene are SEHNR and FQNEAQ (reference sequence). The CDR3 extends over 14 amino acids. The CDR3 protein is CASVGGAGHSPLHF. The CDR3 nucleotides read TGTGCCAGCGTCGGCGGGGCAGGACATTCACCCCTCCACTTT.

This clone has just a few counts. J is TRBJ2-5 and V is TRBV7-9, with 9 bases matching TRBD2. The CDR3 runs 14 residues. The V gene end was trimmed by 4 bases and the J gene end by 5 bases; junction bases not matched to a gene: 5. The germline V gene encodes CDR1 SEHNR and CDR2 FQNEAQ (reference sequence). The CDR3 region has the DNA TGTGCCAGCAGCTATAGGGGGACTAGCGAGACCCAGTACTTC. It specifies CASSYRGTSETQYF.

This chain uses TRBV27 with TRBJ2-6; the match to TRBD1 covers 9 bases. Unmatched junction bases numbered 7, after V lost 6 bases and J lost 4 bases. The CDR3 spans 16 residues. Germline V CDR1 and CDR2: MNHEY, SMNVEV (reference sequence). In nucleotides, the CDR3 is TGTGCCAGCAGGCTACAGGGGGCAGGGGGGGCCAACGTCCTGACTTTC. It codes for CASRLQGAGGANVLTF. Supplemented by reference TRBV27 and TRBJ2-6, the full variable domain reads EAQVTQNPRYLITVTGKKLTVTCSQNMNHEYMSWYRQDPGLGLRQIYYSMNVEVTDKGDVPEGYKVSRKEKRNFPLILESPSPNQTSLYFCASRLQGAGGANVLTFGAGSRLTVL.

This clone was observed many times. The V call is TRBV6-5, the J call TRBJ2-6; 8 bases line up with TRBD1. The CDR3 sequence is 15 residues long. Germline V CDR1 and CDR2: MNHEY, SVGAGI. Losses at the gene ends were 6 bases for V and 5 bases for J; bases not matched to a gene: 6. CDR3 DNA sequence: TGTGCCAGCAGCCCCGGACAGGGTAGGGCCAACGTCCTGACTTTC. It yields the protein CASSPGQGRANVLTF.

The chain's CDR3 is CASTPTGLGEKLFF. CDR3 DNA: TGTGCCAGCACCCCGACAGGGCTCGGTGAAAAACTGTTTTTT. The genes are TRBV7-2 and TRBJ1-4; 7 bases agree with TRBD1. V shed 7 bases, J shed 7 bases, and the junction held 9 bases outside the gene matches. Germline CDR1 and CDR2: SGHTA and FQGNSA. This CDR3 has 14 amino acids.

There are a few counts of this clone. The J gene is TRBJ2-3, the V gene TRBV4-1; possibly TRBD2 for D (5 bases). CDR1 and CDR2 (germline): MGHRA, YSYEKL. CDR3 length: 15 residues. V lost 7 bases, J lost 0 bases, and 14 bases lay in between. CDR3 bases: TGCGCCAGCACTATAACCGGGAAAAGCACAGATACGCAGTATTTT. Translated: CASTITGKSTDTQYF.

The chain links TRBV7-2 to TRBJ2-5; TRBD2 matches at 16 bases. The germline CDR1 and CDR2 sequences are SGHTA and FQGNSA. This CDR3 region has 17 residues. J was trimmed by 7 bases and V by 5 bases; bases with no gene match: 10. In nucleotides, the CDR3 is TGTGCCAGCAGCACCGGGACTAGCGGGGGGGCAGGGGGGACCCAGTACTTC. This encodes CASSTGTSGGAGGTQYF.

The CDR3 sequence: CASSSGFTKNIQYF. In nucleotides, the CDR3 is TGTGCCAGCAGCTCAGGGTTTACCAAAAACATTCAGTACTTC. V usage is TRBV7-2 and J usage is TRBJ2-4, with a weak D call TRBD1 (5 bases). The germline V and J ends were trimmed by 4 bases and 2 bases, with 9 bases remaining between them. This CDR3 has 14 residues. The germline V gene has CDR1 SGHTA and CDR2 FQGNSA. The full variable domain, rest sourced from reference TRBV7-2 and TRBJ2-4, is GAGVSQSPSNKVTEKGKDVELRCDPISGHTALYWYRQSLGQGLEFLIYFQGNSAPDKSGLPSDRFSAERTGGSVSTLTIQRTQQEDSAVYLCASSSGFTKNIQYFGAGTRLSVL.

Comments on this clone: This specimen includes other DNA sequences encoding the same CDR3. The CDR3 spells CASSGQGAYEQYF. For the CDR3, the DNA is TGTGCCAGCAGTGGACAGGGGGCCTACGAGCAGTACTTC. The rearrangement links TRBV2 to TRBJ2-7; TRBD1 matches 9 bases. V shed 4 bases and J 2 bases; nucleotides not matched to a gene: 0. The germline V gene has CDR1 SNHLY and CDR2 FYNNEI. CDR3 size: 13 residues.

The V gene is TRBV5-4, the J gene TRBJ1-4; 10 nucleotides match TRBD1. From germline, CDR1 is SGHNT and CDR2 YYREEE (reference sequence). J lost 8 bases, V lost 3 bases, and 13 bases had no gene match. There are 17 residues in the CDR3. DNA for the CDR3: TGTGCCAGCAGCTCAACAAACGAGGGACAGGGGAGGGAAAAACTGTTTTTT. This translates into CASSSTNEGQGREKLFF. The whole variable domain, filled in from reference TRBV5-4 and TRBJ1-4, reads ETGVTQSPTHLIKTRGQQVTLRCSSQSGHNTVSWYQQALGQGPQFIFQYYREEENGRGNFPPRFSGLQFPNYSSELNVNALELDDSALYLCASSSTNEGQGREKLFFGSGTQLSVL.

This clone has only a few counts. The chain joins TRBV7-7 to TRBJ2-5; TRBD2 matches at 8 bases. V shed 1 base, J shed 3 bases, and the junction held 1 base outside the gene matches. CDR1 is SSHAT, CDR2 FNYEAQ, per germline (reference sequence). This CDR3 spans 14 amino acids. CDR3 sequence reads: CASSLGRGEETQYF. For the CDR3, the DNA is TGTGCCAGCAGCTTAGGGCGGGGGGAAGAGACCCAGTACTTC.

At least ten counts were recorded for this clone. The genes are TRBV30 and TRBJ1-2; a possible D gene is TRBD1 (6 bases). V gave up 1 base and J gave up 4 bases, with 13 bases separating them. Per germline, CDR1 GTSNPN and CDR2 SVGIG (reference sequence). The CDR3 totals 14 residues. CDR3 in DNA: TGTGCCTGGAGTGCCAGTTGGACAGCCTATGGCTACACCTTC. Translated: CAWSASWTAYGYTF.